The clone carrying this TCR beta chain was found a few times. Its antigen is not identified. Using RNA template, CDR3s of TCR alpha and beta were amplified with iRepertoire arm-PCR. TCRdb reprocessed the multiplex PCR reads with MiXCR, giving one entry per CDR3 protein. The sample lists about 380,000 distinct CDR3 sequences; around 45% were seen once. Trimming at V came to 0 bases and at J to 10 bases, leaving 9 bases not matched to a gene. The CDR3 totals 16 residues. Germline CDR1 is LGHNA and CDR2 is YSLEER. These data are taken from a study of glioma-infiltrating T cells. Study at large: WHO grade II oligodendrogliomas or astrocytomas, plus non-recurrent WHO grade IV glioblastomas, were sampled. Glioma patients had dexamethasone for six or fewer days before surgery. General observations from the study: Signature shared blood CDR3 motifs were enriched in low-divergence and depleted in high-divergence patients. Gliomas, especially low-grade, showed above-expected tissue-blood divergence; non-neoplastic patients showed below.

The V and J genes are TRBV4-3 and TRBJ2-1; 10 nucleotides match TRBD2. This receptor was identified in a human donor with low-grade glioma or glioblastoma, undergoing nonglioma brain surgery, or in good health (not recorded which). The sequenced material came from glioma tissue, nonneoplastic brain tissue, or PBMCs (not recorded which). CDR3 amino acids: CASSQEGTSARGEQFF. For the CDR3, the DNA is TGCGCCAGCAGCCAAGAGGGGACTAGCGCTCGAGGCGAGCAGTTCTTC.